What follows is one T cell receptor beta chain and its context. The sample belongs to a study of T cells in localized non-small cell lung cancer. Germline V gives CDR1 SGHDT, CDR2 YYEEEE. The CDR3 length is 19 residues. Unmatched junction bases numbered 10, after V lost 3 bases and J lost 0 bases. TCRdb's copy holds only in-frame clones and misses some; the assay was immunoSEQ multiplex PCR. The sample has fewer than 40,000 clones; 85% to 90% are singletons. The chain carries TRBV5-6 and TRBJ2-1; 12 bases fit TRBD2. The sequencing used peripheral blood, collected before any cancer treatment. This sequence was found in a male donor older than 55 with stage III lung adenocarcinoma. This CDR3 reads CASSSKLAGGYSSYNEQFF. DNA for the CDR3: TGTGCCAGCAGCTCGAAACTAGCGGGAGGATATAGCTCCTACAATGAGCAGTTCTTC.